This passage covers 31 T cell receptor beta chains from one sample sequenced in a study of blood T cell repertoires in COVID-19. Assay: immunoSEQ multiplex PCR; the TCRdb copy retains only in-frame clones and omits some. Of some 97,000 clones in the sample, around four fifths were seen once. The source material was peripheral blood. The source is a man in his fifties or sixties with active or convalescent COVID-19.

This chain links TRBV6-5 with TRBJ2-3; tentative D call: TRBD2 (6 bases). The CDR3 consists of 14 residues. The V gene lost 0 bases and the J gene lost 3 bases, with 7 bases spanning the gap. Germline V CDR1 and CDR2: MNHEY, SVGAGI. CDR3 DNA: TGTGCCAGCAGTTACTCCGGAGGGACAGATACGCAGTATTTT. Translation gives CASSYSGGTDTQYF.

The sample holds one count of this clone. In the same sample, other DNA sequences code for this CDR3. The V and J genes are TRBV7-9 and TRBJ2-2, with 9 positions matching TRBD1. V lost 1 base, J lost 4 bases, and 1 base stayed unmatched. Germline CDR1 is SEHNR and CDR2 is FQNEAQ (reference sequence). CDR3 length: 15 amino acids. DNA for the CDR3: TGTGCCAGCAGCTTAGGGACAGGGGTCACCGGGGAGCTGTTTTTT. Protein product: CASSLGTGVTGELFF.

This clone was picked up a small number of times. The chain employs TRBV10-3 and TRBJ2-5; tentatively, D is TRBD2 (7 bases). Trimming removed 6 bases at V and 5 bases at J, with 16 bases between. This CDR3 comprises 14 residues. CDR1 ENHRY and CDR2 SYGVKD come from the germline V gene. This CDR3 reads CAIREPRGGETQYF. The CDR3 DNA reads as TGTGCCATCAGGGAACCGAGGGGGGGGGAGACCCAGTACTTC.

This chain uses TRBV5-1 with TRBJ2-3; D is undetermined. This CDR3 spans 13 amino acids. V lost 6 bases and J lost 8, with 16 bases in between. Germline lookup yields CDR1 SGHRS and CDR2 YFSETQ. Written as DNA, the CDR3 is TGCGCCAGCACCCCTCCCGCGAGTGGTACGCAGTATTTT. Amino acids: CASTPPASGTQYF.

The V and J genes are TRBV14 and TRBJ1-1; no firm D call. Trimming pared 1 base from V and 3 bases from J, leaving 6 bases between. Germline V gives CDR1 SGHDN, CDR2 FVKESK. The CDR3 sequence is 13 residues long. This CDR3 reads CASSQVIYTEAFF. CDR3 coding DNA: TGTGCCAGCAGCCAAGTTATTTACACTGAAGCTTTCTTT.

This clone was recorded a few times. This chain links TRBV29-1 with TRBJ2-1, with 13 bases fitting TRBD2. The trim removed 7 bases at V and 1 base at J, leaving 4 bases unmatched. Germline loops: CDR1 SQVTM, CDR2 ANQGSEA. The CDR3 loop spans 15 amino acids. This chain's CDR3 is CSERTSGSSYNEQFF. The CDR3 DNA sequence: TGCAGCGAGAGGACTAGCGGGAGTTCCTACAATGAGCAGTTCTTC.

The genes are TRBV7-3 and TRBJ2-3; D gene unclear. The germline CDR1 and CDR2 sequences are SGHTA and FQGTGA. V lost 2 bases and J lost 0, with 6 bases in between. The CDR3 is 14 amino acids. CDR3 sequence reads: CASSLVSSTDTQYF. CDR3 DNA: TGTGCCAGCAGCTTAGTCTCTAGCACAGATACGCAGTATTTT.

This clone was found once. The chain joins TRBV5-4 to TRBJ2-3, with a tentative D call TRBD2 (6 bases). Trimming took 0 bases from V and 1 from J, leaving 9 bases between them. The germline gives CDR1 SGHNT, CDR2 YYREEE (reference sequence). CDR3 length equals 15 residues. The CDR3 loop is CASSLGPGGTDTQYF. CDR3 nucleotides: TGTGCCAGCAGCTTGGGCCCGGGGGGCACAGATACGCAGTATTTT.

The chain combines TRBV24-1 with TRBJ2-2, with D perhaps matching TRBD1 (6 bases). The CDR3 extends over 13 amino acids. CDR1 is KGHDR, CDR2 SFDVKD, per germline. V lost 7 bases and J 2 bases, leaving 7 bases between the germline ends. The CDR3 DNA follows: TGTGCCACCAGCGGGACAAACACCGGGGAGCTGTTTTTT. The encoded protein is CATSGTNTGELFF.

This clone was detected only once. This sequence joins TRBV7-9 and TRBJ2-7; a weak D match, TRBD2 (5 bases). CDR3 length equals 14 residues. Germline lookup yields CDR1 SEHNR and CDR2 FQNEAQ (reference sequence). V was trimmed by 1 base and J by 3 bases, leaving 10 bases between them. In nucleotides, the CDR3 is TGTGCCAGCAGCTTAGACCCAGCGGACTACGAGCAGTACTTC. Encoded protein: CASSLDPADYEQYF.

The V call is TRBV19, the J call TRBJ2-1; 8 nucleotides line up with TRBD2. The CDR3 loop spans 14 amino acids. After removal of 3 bases from V and 6 bases from J, the junction contained 4 bases not matched to a gene. In germline, CDR1 is LNHDA, CDR2 SQIVND (reference sequence). The CDR3 protein is CASSIRGRSNEQFF. In DNA, the CDR3 is TGTGCCAGTAGTATCCGCGGGAGGAGCAATGAGCAGTTCTTC. The complete variable domain, with remaining parts taken from reference TRBV19 and TRBJ2-1, reads DGGITQSPKYLFRKEGQNVTLSCEQNLNHDAMYWYRQDPGQGLRLIYYSQIVNDFQKGDIAEGYSVSREKKESFPLTVTSAQKNPTAFYLCASSIRGRSNEQFFGPGTRLTVL.

The V gene is TRBV5-1, the J gene TRBJ2-3; no reliable D call. V was clipped by 0 bases and J by 3 bases, with 11 bases between them. Germline CDR1 is SGHRS and CDR2 is YFSETQ. The CDR3 covers 15 residues. CDR3 sequence (DNA): TGCGCCAGCAGCTTGGGATTGGCTCCAACAGATACGCAGTATTTT. Its translation is CASSLGLAPTDTQYF.

The chain uses TRBV28 and TRBJ1-2; 8 bases align to TRBD1. This CDR3 has 17 residues. CDR1 MDHEN and CDR2 SYDVKM come from the germline V gene. Trimming cost V 2 bases and J 2 bases; bases outside gene matches: 10. CDR3 sequence: CASSLGPGRQGNYGYTF. The CDR3 nucleotides read TGTGCCAGCAGTTTAGGCCCCGGGCGACAGGGGAACTATGGCTACACCTTC.

The rearrangement uses TRBV11-3 and TRBJ2-5; D remains unclear. This CDR3 contains 13 residues. Trimming left V 11 bases short and J 3 bases short, with 16 bases between. Germline CDR1 and CDR2: SGHNT and YENEEA. The CDR3: CAGTRSPEETQYF. The CDR3 DNA reads TGTGCCGGCACCCGGTCGCCGGAAGAGACCCAGTACTTC.

This clone was seen many times. This chain uses TRBV29-1 with TRBJ1-1; maybe TRBD1 (6 bases). CDR3 size: 15 residues. Germline V gene lookup returns CDR1 SQVTM and CDR2 ANQGSEA. Trimming pared 5 bases from V and 3 bases from J, leaving 19 bases between. As DNA, the CDR3 is TGCAGCGTTCCTTGGGGGGGCAATTTGGACACTGAAGCTTTCTTT. This sequence encodes CSVPWGGNLDTEAFF.

This rearrangement joins TRBV19 to TRBJ1-6, with 7 nucleotides matching TRBD1. Germline V gene lookup returns CDR1 LNHDA and CDR2 SQIVND (reference sequence). V dropped 7 bases and J dropped 11; count of bases not matched to a gene: 5. This CDR3 comprises 12 residues. Here the CDR3 DNA reads TGTGCCAGTATAGGGACAGAGCCACCCCTCCACTTT. This codes for CASIGTEPPLHF.

The sample holds a few counts of this clone. The gene calls are TRBV5-1 and TRBJ1-2, with TRBD1 as a possible D gene (6 bases). The germline V gene has CDR1 SGHRS and CDR2 YFSETQ. This CDR3 region has 13 residues. The V end lost 4 bases, the J end lost 4 bases, and 11 bases lay between the germline ends. This CDR3 reads CASSLDSLYGYTF. CDR3 in DNA: TGCGCCAGCAGCCTGGACAGTCTCTATGGCTACACCTTC.

The chain is built from TRBV19 and TRBJ1-1; 9 bases align to TRBD1. Germline V lookup: CDR1 LNHDA, CDR2 SQIVND (reference sequence). The J segment lost 6 bases and the V segment lost 5 bases, leaving 10 bases of the junction unmatched. This CDR3 has 15 residues. The CDR3 region is CASSPGQGGKAEAFF. The CDR3 nucleotides read TGTGCCAGTAGTCCGGGACAGGGTGGGAAGGCTGAAGCTTTCTTT.

This chain uses TRBV18 with TRBJ1-3; 8 bases fit TRBD1. Germline CDR1 reads KGHSH; CDR2 reads LQKENI. There are 15 residues in the CDR3. Losses at the gene ends were 3 bases for V and 0 bases for J; bases not matched to a gene: 1. The CDR3 reads CASSPGTGSGNTIYF. In DNA form, the CDR3 reads TGTGCCAGCTCACCCGGGACAGGCTCTGGAAACACCATATATTTT.

The V gene is TRBV3-1 (or the pseudogene TRBV3-2), the J gene TRBJ2-3, with TRBD2 matching over 8 bases. This CDR3 comprises 16 residues. Germline CDR1 LGHDT, CDR2 YNNKEL (reference sequence). V dropped 1 base and J dropped 8; count of bases not matched to a gene: 11. The CDR3 is CASSQGGSGNLGTQYF. The CDR3, as DNA: TGTGCCAGCAGCCAAGGTGGTAGCGGGAATTTAGGTACGCAGTATTTT.

CDR3: CASSLTTPNEQYF. The CDR3 DNA is TGTGCCAGCAGCCTAACTACCCCGAACGAGCAGTACTTC. J is TRBJ2-7 and V is TRBV11-3, with no clear D. This CDR3 spans 13 amino acids. Trimming stripped 5 bases from V and 5 bases from J, with 13 bases between. Germline CDR1 is SGHNT and CDR2 is YENEEA.

V gene TRBV19 combines with J gene TRBJ1-1; maybe TRBD1 (5 bases). Trimming shortened V by 3 bases and J by 4 bases, and 15 bases separated the two germline ends. Germline CDR1 is LNHDA and CDR2 is SQIVND (reference sequence). CDR3 length: 15 amino acids. CDR3 loop: CASSIGRGRPTEAFF. CDR3 in DNA: TGTGCCAGTAGTATTGGAAGGGGTAGGCCCACTGAAGCTTTCTTT.

This sequence joins TRBV5-1 and TRBJ2-7, with a tentative D call TRBD1 (6 bases). CDR1 and CDR2 from the germline V gene are SGHRS and YFSETQ. The germline V and J ends were trimmed by 4 bases and 6 bases, with 26 bases remaining between them. The CDR3 is 17 amino acids. CDR3 residues: CASSPTGEARDTREQYF. In DNA, the CDR3 is TGCGCCAGCAGCCCTACCGGGGAAGCCCGGGACACCCGCGAGCAGTACTTC.

V gene TRBV15 combines with J gene TRBJ1-2; possibly TRBD1 for D (5 bases). Germline CDR1 LNHNV, CDR2 YYDKDF (reference sequence). Trimming took off 0 bases at V and 6 bases at J, with 5 bases between the two ends. The CDR3 is made up of 12 amino acids. The CDR3: CATSREQDGYTF. DNA of the CDR3: TGTGCCACCAGCAGAGAACAGGATGGCTACACCTTC.

The V call is TRBV10-2, the J call TRBJ2-4, with 11 positions matching TRBD2. The length of the CDR3 is 19 residues. The V and J ends lost 3 bases and 3 bases, in that order; junction bases with no gene match: 13. Germline values: CDR1 WSHSY, CDR2 SAAADI. This CDR3 is CASSELLAGVVLVKNIQYF. CDR3 bases: TGCGCCAGCAGTGAATTACTAGCGGGAGTGGTTTTGGTCAAAAACATTCAGTACTTC.

This chain links TRBV18 with TRBJ1-6; D not resolved. The V gene lost 3 bases and the J gene lost 9 bases, with 6 bases spanning the gap. Per the germline V gene, CDR1 is KGHSH and CDR2 is LQKENI. The CDR3 runs 12 residues. This CDR3 is CASSPDTSPLHF. The CDR3 coding sequence is TGTGCCAGCTCACCCGACACTTCACCCCTCCACTTT. Drawing the rest from reference TRBV18 and TRBJ1-6, the complete variable domain is NAGVMQNPRHLVRRRGQEARLRCSPMKGHSHVYWYRQLPEEGLKFMVYLQKENIIDESGMPKERFSAEFPKEGPSILRIQQVVRGDSAAYFCASSPDTSPLHFGNGTRLTVT.

The rearrangement uses TRBV6-5 and TRBJ1-1; 8 nucleotides match TRBD1. Germline V gene data show CDR1 as MNHEY and CDR2 as SVGAGI. The CDR3 has 15 amino acids. Trimming took 4 bases from V and 5 from J; bases not matched to a gene: 9. The CDR3 bases are TGTGCCAGCAGTTCCCCCGGACAGGGCACAACTGAAGCTTTCTTT. It encodes CASSSPGQGTTEAFF.

This sequence joins TRBV12-3 or TRBV12-4 and TRBJ1-4, with D possibly TRBD1 on 6 matching bases. CDR3 length: 12 residues. V gave up 4 bases and J gave up 8 bases, with 8 bases separating them. The CDR3 DNA follows: TGTGCCAGCAGTTATCAGGGGGAAAAACTGTTTTTT. Encoded protein: CASSYQGEKLFF.

The chain has TRBV6-1 and TRBJ2-6; 10 bases are a match to TRBD2. After removal of 4 bases from V and 4 bases from J, the junction contained 7 bases not matched to a gene. CDR3 length equals 17 residues. Germline CDR1 reads MNHNS; CDR2 reads SASEGT. The CDR3 sequence is CASSAPAGGTGANVLTF. In DNA form, the CDR3 reads TGTGCCAGCAGTGCCCCAGCGGGAGGGACCGGGGCCAACGTCCTGACTTTC.

This sequence joins TRBV11-3 and TRBJ2-2; D ambiguous. There are 14 residues in the CDR3. CDR1 is SGHNT, CDR2 YENEEA, per germline. The V gene lost 5 bases and the J gene lost 3 bases, with 10 bases spanning the gap. The CDR3 DNA reads as TGTGCCAGCAGCGTCTCTCGGGACACCGGGGAGCTGTTTTTT. Translated: CASSVSRDTGELFF.

CDR3 region: CASSLYRFGYEQYF. Written as DNA, the CDR3 is TGTGCCAGCAGTTTATACAGGTTTGGTTACGAGCAGTACTTC. This chain uses TRBV27 with TRBJ2-7, with D maybe TRBD1 (5 bases). CDR3 length: 14 residues. The germline V gene encodes CDR1 MNHEY and CDR2 SMNVEV (reference sequence). Trimming removed 1 base at V and 4 bases at J, with 11 bases between.